Described below is a single TCR beta chain sequence and its context. Germline CDR1 ENHRY, CDR2 SYGVKD. Deletions cut 2 bases from V and 8 bases from J, with 15 bases between. There are 15 residues in the CDR3. This sample was included in a study of cytomegalovirus exposure and HLA in healthy donors. PCR amplification relied on 60 Vbeta primers (plus 13 Jbeta primers). The data were produced by immunoSEQ multiplex PCR, yet TCRdb's version contains in-frame clones alone and is incomplete. The table for this sample gives 87,000 or so clones. The sequence was collected from a man aged 45-65 years in good health and CMV-seropositive. Material: PBMCs. The genes are TRBV10-3 and TRBJ1-4; no clear D. Written as DNA, the CDR3 is TGTGCCATCAGTGAGGGGCGGGGATTCGGCGAAAAACTGTTTTTT. Translating gives CAISEGRGFGEKLFF.